This T cell receptor (beta chain) is drawn from a study of beta chain features in type 1 diabetes. The study's findings and limits: TCRB CDR3 length was moderately but significantly reduced in all four CD4+ subsets of Type 1 diabetes patients. Resolution of whether HLA type affects TCRB rearrangement was not achieved here.

As to this clone: Its target is not known.

The CDR3 runs to 16 residues. Germline values: CDR1 SSHAT, CDR2 FNYEAQ (reference sequence). V lost 1 base, J lost 7 bases, and 9 bases stayed unmatched. TCRB transcripts that were expressed got sequenced, as all of the isolated RNA had been reverse transcribed. Sequencing was performed with immunoSEQ multiplex PCR; in TCRdb, only in-frame clones are kept and a portion is missing. Of some 370,000 clones in the sample, over 8.5% were seen once. The sample comprised central memory CD4+ T cells from blood. The source is a man aged 30 to 45 with type 1 diabetes. The rearrangement joins TRBV7-7 to TRBJ2-1, with 8 bases that match TRBD2. This CDR3 is CASSLDGGRLDNEQFF. The CDR3, as DNA: TGTGCCAGCAGCTTAGACGGCGGGAGGTTGGATAATGAGCAGTTCTTC.